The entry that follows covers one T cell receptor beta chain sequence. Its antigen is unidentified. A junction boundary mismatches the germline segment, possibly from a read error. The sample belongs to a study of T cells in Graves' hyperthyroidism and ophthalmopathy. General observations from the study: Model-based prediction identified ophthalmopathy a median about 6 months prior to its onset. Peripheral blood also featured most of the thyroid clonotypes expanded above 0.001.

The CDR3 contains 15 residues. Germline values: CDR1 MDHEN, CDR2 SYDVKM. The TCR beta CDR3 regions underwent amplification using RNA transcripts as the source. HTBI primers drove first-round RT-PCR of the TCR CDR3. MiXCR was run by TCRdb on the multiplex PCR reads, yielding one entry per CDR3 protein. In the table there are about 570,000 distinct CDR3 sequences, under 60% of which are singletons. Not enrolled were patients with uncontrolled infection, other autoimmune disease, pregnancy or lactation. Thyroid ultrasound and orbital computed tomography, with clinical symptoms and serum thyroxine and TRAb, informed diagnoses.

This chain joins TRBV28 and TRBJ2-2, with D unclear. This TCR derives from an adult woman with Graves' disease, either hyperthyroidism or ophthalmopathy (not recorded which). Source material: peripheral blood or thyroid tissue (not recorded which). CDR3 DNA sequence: TGTGCCAGCGGTTTATTGGCACGGAACACCGGGGAGCTGTTTTTT. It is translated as CASGLLARNTGELFF.